The 29 T cell receptor beta chains below come from one sample, sequenced in a study of T-cell reconstitution after alpha-beta-depleted transplantation in children. Unique molecular identifiers were used in preparing the TCRbeta library. Using its own MiXCR run on the PCR reads, TCRdb lists one record per CDR3 protein. The sample lists about 160,000 distinct CDR3 sequences; roughly 10% were seen once. Sample: PBMCs, taken before TCRalphabeta/CD19-depleted stem cell transplant. Receptors were obtained from a boy under 10 years old with acute myeloid leukemia, due to receive a stem cell transplant.

In nucleotides, the CDR3 is TGTGCCTCCTGCTTCGGACTAGCGGGGGGCTATGAGCAGTTCTTC. As protein: CASCFGLAGGYEQFF. The V and J genes are TRBV3-1 and TRBJ2-1; 14 positions agree with TRBD2. This CDR3 comprises 15 residues. From germline, CDR1 is LGHDT and CDR2 YNNKEL (reference sequence). V shed 11 bases, J shed 8 bases, and the junction held 11 bases outside the gene matches.

This clonotype was seen repeatedly, ten times or more. The gene calls are TRBV20-1 and TRBJ2-1; 12 nucleotides line up with TRBD2. V was pared by 0 bases and J by 9 bases, with 18 bases of the junction left unmatched. Germline V gives CDR1 DFQATT, CDR2 SNEGSKA (reference sequence). CDR3 length equals 19 residues. CDR3 amino acids: CSARDSRLWTSGKSSEQFF. The CDR3 bases are TGCAGTGCTAGAGATTCCCGACTTTGGACTAGCGGGAAATCTAGTGAGCAGTTCTTC.

This clonotype occurred many times. V and J are TRBV20-1 and TRBJ1-6; no clear D gene. V lost 2 bases and J lost 10, with 12 bases in between. Germline values: CDR1 DFQATT, CDR2 SNEGSKA (reference sequence). The CDR3 is 13 residues long. DNA of the CDR3: TGCAGTGCTAGACTAACGGGCTACTCACCCCTCCACTTT. This gives the protein CSARLTGYSPLHF.

This clonotype occurred many times. The chain recombines TRBV20-1 with TRBJ1-2; unclear D gene. CDR3 length: 14 residues. The V end was cut by 3 bases, the J end by 7 bases, with 18 bases between. CDR1 is DFQATT, CDR2 SNEGSKA, per germline (reference sequence). CDR3 region: CSASPSGHQAGYTF. As DNA, the CDR3 is TGCAGTGCTAGTCCCTCCGGGCATCAGGCTGGCTACACCTTC.

This clonotype was seen repeatedly, ten times or more. The J gene is TRBJ2-5, the V gene TRBV5-1, with TRBD2 identical over 8 bases. V gave up 1 base and J gave up 4 bases; unmatched junction bases: 6. CDR1 is SGHRS and CDR2 is YFSETQ in the germline V gene. This CDR3 comprises 15 residues. The CDR3, as DNA: TGCGCCAGCAGCTTGCTCGGGAGGGCCGGAGAGACCCAGTACTTC. Translation gives CASSLLGRAGETQYF.

In its sample, this clonotype was seen a few times. This chain uses TRBV12-3 or TRBV12-4 with TRBJ2-6, with 10 bases fitting TRBD1. CDR3 size: 19 residues. Trimming cost V 2 bases and J 4 bases; bases outside gene matches: 11. CDR3 region: CASSLSWDRGLSGANVLTF. The CDR3 DNA reads as TGTGCCAGCAGTTTAAGTTGGGACAGGGGCCTCTCCGGGGCCAACGTCCTGACTTTC.

This clonotype was detected ten times or more. V gene TRBV14 combines with J gene TRBJ2-3; D unresolved. Trimming stripped 3 bases from V and 2 bases from J, with 18 bases between. CDR3 length: 17 amino acids. Germline CDR1 reads SGHDN; CDR2 reads FVKESK. In nucleotides, the CDR3 is TGTGCCAGCAGCCACCCCCTAGGGAACACTTTCACAGATACGCAGTATTTT. The encoded protein is CASSHPLGNTFTDTQYF.

This clonotype was detected many times. The V call is TRBV5-1, the J call TRBJ2-1; 8 bases line up with TRBD1. The CDR3 has 16 amino acids. CDR1 is SGHRS and CDR2 is YFSETQ in the germline V gene. V gave up 0 bases and J gave up 3 bases; unmatched junction bases: 5. The CDR3 spells CASSLARGQDYNEQFF. The CDR3 nucleotides are TGCGCCAGCAGCTTGGCAAGGGGACAGGACTACAATGAGCAGTTCTTC.

This clonotype was observed many times. The rearrangement uses TRBV3-1 and TRBJ2-7; no reliable D call. Germline V gene sequence: CDR1 LGHDT, CDR2 YNNKEL (reference sequence). The length of the CDR3 is 14 residues. Between the trimmed V and J ends, which lost 4 bases and 3 bases, there was a span of 13 bases. Written as DNA, the CDR3 is TGTGCCAGCAGCCCCGAAGGGCTAAGCTACGAGCAGTACTTC. Protein sequence: CASSPEGLSYEQYF.

About this clonotype: A much more abundant neighbour one base away suggests this may be a read error. The rearrangement links TRBV15 to TRBJ2-1; TRBD2 matches at 9 bases. The CDR3 has 16 residues. Germline-derived CDR1 and CDR2 are LNHNV and YYDKDF (reference sequence). CDR3 bases: TGTGCCACCAGCAGAGATCGCGCTAGCGGGAACAATGAGCGGTTCTTC. Its translation is CATSRDRASGNNERFF.

This clonotype was observed at least ten times. The chain couples TRBV6-5 to TRBJ1-6, with D maybe TRBD1 (5 bases). The CDR3 length is 16 residues. The germline V gene encodes CDR1 MNHEY and CDR2 SVGAGI. Trimming stripped 4 bases from V and 10 bases from J, with 20 bases between. The DNA of the CDR3 is TGTGCCAGCAGTTCCTTTCGGACATGGAAGGCGTCACCCCTCCACTTT. Translated: CASSSFRTWKASPLHF.

This clonotype was seen at least ten times. This chain links TRBV3-1 with TRBJ1-6, with a possible D match to TRBD1 (5 bases). The CDR3 is 14 residues long. The V and J ends lost 6 bases and 9 bases respectively, with 15 bases between them. The germline V gene has CDR1 LGHDT and CDR2 YNNKEL (reference sequence). DNA of the CDR3: TGTGCCAGCAGTCCCAGGGTCTCGGGTTCACCCCTCCACTTT. Residues: CASSPRVSGSPLHF. Filled out from reference TRBV3-1 and TRBJ1-6, the complete variable domain reads DTAVSQTPKYLVTQMGNDKSIKCEQNLGHDTMYWYKQDSKKFLKIMFSYNNKELIINETVPNRFSPKSPDKAHLNLHINSLELGDSAVYFCASSPRVSGSPLHFGNGTRLTVT.

The rearrangement links TRBV7-9 to TRBJ2-1, with 7 positions matching TRBD1. Germline trimming cut 5 bases from V and 1 base from J; bases unmatched to any gene: 8. The V gene's germline CDR1 is SEHNR and CDR2 FQNEAQ (reference sequence). This CDR3 has 16 amino acids. The CDR3 DNA reads as TGTGCCAGCAGCACATGGACAGGTGTATCCTACAATGAGCAGTTCTTC. This codes for CASSTWTGVSYNEQFF.

There are many counts of this clonotype. J is TRBJ2-3 and V is TRBV20-1, with D perhaps matching TRBD2 (6 bases). Trimming took 1 base from V and 5 from J, leaving 16 bases between them. The V gene's germline CDR1 is DFQATT and CDR2 SNEGSKA (reference sequence). The CDR3 runs 15 residues. Written as DNA, the CDR3 is TGCAGTGCTAGAGCGGAGGGAGCGCAGAGAGATACGCAGTATTTT. Translating it yields CSARAEGAQRDTQYF.

The table lists this clonotype with many counts. CDR3 DNA sequence: TGTGCCAGCAGTGAATCCCCAGAATTCAATCAGCCCCAGCATTTT. It encodes CASSESPEFNQPQHF. V usage is TRBV6-1 and J usage is TRBJ1-5; D ambiguous. Germline values: CDR1 MNHNS, CDR2 SASEGT. The CDR3 length is 15 residues. V was trimmed by 2 bases and J by 3 bases, leaving 11 bases between them.

This clonotype was found many times. CDR3 residues: CASSSTLTGFKDGYTF. The CDR3 DNA follows: TGTGCCAGCAGTTCCACCCTGACAGGTTTTAAGGATGGCTACACCTTC. V is TRBV6-5 and J is TRBJ1-2, with a weak D call TRBD1 (6 bases). V lost 4 bases, J lost 6 bases, and 21 bases lay in between. The CDR3 consists of 16 residues. Germline V gene data show CDR1 as MNHEY and CDR2 as SVGAGI.

Many counts were recorded for this clonotype. The V and J genes are TRBV12-3 or TRBV12-4 and TRBJ2-2, with D tentatively TRBD1 (6 bases). V was trimmed by 7 bases and J by 7 bases, leaving 19 bases between them. This CDR3 has 15 residues. For the CDR3, the DNA is TGTGCCAGCACTTGGTCAAGGGGGAGAGGCGGGGAGCTGTTTTTT. Translating it yields CASTWSRGRGGELFF.

This clonotype was observed at least ten times. The chain links TRBV7-9 to TRBJ1-2; D call uncertain. V dropped 5 bases and J dropped 1 base, with 14 bases sitting between them. The CDR3 runs to 15 residues. Looked up from germline, CDR1 is SEHNR and CDR2 is FQNEAQ (reference sequence). The CDR3 sequence: CASSPPFQLNYGYTF. The CDR3 region has the DNA TGTGCCAGCAGCCCTCCGTTTCAACTTAACTATGGCTACACCTTC.

This clonotype was counted at least ten times. The CDR3 DNA sequence: TGCAGCGTTGCAACAGGCCGGTTGGCGAGGGATGAAAAACTGTTTTTT. It codes for CSVATGRLARDEKLFF. The J gene is TRBJ1-4, the V gene TRBV29-1; D perhaps matches TRBD1 (5 bases). Trimming left V 4 bases short and J 6 bases short, with 21 bases between. Germline CDR1 is SQVTM and CDR2 is ANQGSEA. This CDR3 contains 16 residues. Together with reference TRBV29-1 and TRBJ1-4, the CDR3 gives the full variable domain: SAVISQKPSRDICQRGTSLTIQCQVDSQVTMMFWYRQQPGQSLTLIATANQGSEATYESGFVIDKFPISRPNLTFSTLTVSNMSPEDSSIYLCSVATGRLARDEKLFFGSGTQLSVL.

Many counts were recorded for this clonotype. The V call is TRBV27, the J call TRBJ1-2; perhaps TRBD1 as D (5 bases). The V and J ends lost 2 bases and 4 bases respectively, with 14 bases between them. CDR3 length: 15 residues. Germline CDR1 and CDR2: MNHEY and SMNVEV (reference sequence). Here the CDR3 DNA reads TGTGCCAGCAGTTTAGACCTGACAGCTACCTATGGCTACACCTTC. Its protein product is CASSLDLTATYGYTF.

This clonotype has a count of ten or more. At one of its ends the junction is not consistent with the germline gene, which may arise from a read error. The chain employs TRBV12-3 or TRBV12-4 and TRBJ1-1; D is unclear. The CDR3 covers 15 residues. The CDR3: CASRLEFLGNTEAFF. CDR3 bases: TGTGCCAGCAGATTAGAATTCCTAGGGAACACTGAAGCTTTCTTT.

This clonotype was observed at least ten times. The chain has TRBV5-1 and TRBJ1-2; 7 nucleotides line up with TRBD1. The V gene end was trimmed by 4 bases and the J gene end by 6 bases; junction bases not matched to a gene: 9. The CDR3 is 14 residues long. Looked up from germline, CDR1 is SGHRS and CDR2 is YFSETQ. The CDR3 is CASSLGGTVDGYTF. As DNA, the CDR3 is TGCGCCAGCAGCCTGGGGGGGACAGTCGATGGCTACACCTTC.

In this sample, this clonotype turned up many times. V usage is TRBV20-1 and J usage is TRBJ1-5; D not certain. CDR3 length equals 12 residues. Germline lookup yields CDR1 DFQATT and CDR2 SNEGSKA (reference sequence). Trimming stripped 0 bases from V and 9 bases from J, with 9 bases between. The CDR3 DNA sequence: TGCAGTGCTAGAGAGGGCCAGCGGCCCCAGCATTTT. Translated: CSAREGQRPQHF.

This clonotype was seen ten or more times. The chain employs TRBV28 and TRBJ2-7; 9 positions match TRBD2. CDR3 size: 15 residues. The V gene's germline CDR1 is MDHEN and CDR2 SYDVKM. The trim removed 1 base at V and 3 bases at J, leaving 4 bases unmatched. The CDR3: CASSLLETSGYEQYF. DNA for the CDR3: TGTGCCAGCAGTTTATTGGAGACTAGCGGCTACGAGCAGTACTTC.

This clonotype was seen at least ten times. The chain is built from TRBV6-1 and TRBJ1-4, with D perhaps matching TRBD1 (5 bases). Germline values: CDR1 MNHNS, CDR2 SASEGT. The CDR3 is 15 residues long. Trimming stripped 7 bases from V and 8 bases from J, with 20 bases between. The CDR3 reads CASTLRRGDSEKLFF. DNA of the CDR3: TGTGCCAGCACCCTCCGGAGGGGCGATTCAGAAAAACTGTTTTTT.

In this sample, this clonotype turned up a few times. J is TRBJ2-4 and V is TRBV27; D might be TRBD1 or TRBD2, each matching 5 bases. The CDR3 has 14 amino acids. V was cut by 3 bases and J by 4 bases, with 10 bases left in between. In germline, CDR1 is MNHEY, CDR2 SMNVEV (reference sequence). CDR3 coding DNA: TGTGCCAGCAGTTTCGGGGCAGGGAAAAACATTCAGTACTTC. Its protein product is CASSFGAGKNIQYF.

This clonotype was seen at least ten times. CDR3 nucleotide sequence: TGTGCCACCAGTGATTCGACAGGAGGACGCACAGATACGCAGTATTTT. Residues: CATSDSTGGRTDTQYF. This chain joins TRBV24-1 and TRBJ2-3; D perhaps matches TRBD1 (6 bases). V lost 2 bases, J lost 1 base, and 12 bases lay in between. The germline V gene encodes CDR1 KGHDR and CDR2 SFDVKD. CDR3 size: 16 residues.

This chain connects TRBV20-1 to TRBJ2-3; TRBD1 agrees at 7 bases. This CDR3 is 14 amino acids long. The V gene end was trimmed by 4 bases and the J gene end by 2 bases; junction bases not matched to a gene: 6. Germline V lookup: CDR1 DFQATT, CDR2 SNEGSKA (reference sequence). The CDR3 reads CSAIPGQHTDTQYF. CDR3 DNA: TGCAGTGCTATTCCGGGACAGCACACAGATACGCAGTATTTT.

About this clonotype: A single base separates this from a much larger clone, so it may be a read error. The chain combines TRBV2 with TRBJ2-5; no firm D call. Per the germline V gene, CDR1 is SNHLY and CDR2 is FYNNEI. The V end was cut by 8 bases, the J end by 5 bases, with 12 bases between. This CDR3 is 12 amino acids long. CDR3 in amino acids: CASEADGETQYF. DNA for the CDR3: TGTGCCAGCGAGGCGGATGGGGAGACCCAGTACTTC.